This T cell receptor beta chain emerged from a study of beta chain features in type 1 diabetes. Study overall: Examined across all samples were over 85 million sorted cells.

Expressed TCRB transcripts were sequenced, since all the RNA that had been isolated was reverse transcribed. Libraries were prepared by immunoSEQ multiplex PCR; TCRdb keeps only in-frame clonotypes and omits some of them. The table has 600,000 or so clones, roughly 12% seen once; the top ten hold around 0.12%. Study-level results: Moderately but significantly shorter TCRB CDR3s were found in Type 1 diabetes patients in all four CD4+ subsets.

Sorting of CD4+ naive, central memory, regulatory and stem cell-like memory cells was performed via CD45RO/CCR7/CD25/CD127/CD95/CD27. With respect to this clone: Antigen specificity is unknown.

Per the germline V gene, CDR1 is SGHTA and CDR2 is FQGNSA. The CDR3 extends over 11 amino acids. Trimming cost V 3 bases and J 8 bases, with 5 bases left between them. The clonotype was recovered from a man aged 25 to 40 with type 1 diabetes. This chain links TRBV7-2 with TRBJ2-4, with D perhaps matching TRBD2 (5 bases). Sequencing was performed on naive CD4+ T cells from blood. For the CDR3, the DNA is TGTGCCAGCAGCTTGGGAGACATTCAGTACTTC. It codes for CASSLGDIQYF. Drawing the rest from reference TRBV7-2 and TRBJ2-4, the complete variable domain is GAGVSQSPSNKVTEKGKDVELRCDPISGHTALYWYRQSLGQGLEFLIYFQGNSAPDKSGLPSDRFSAERTGGSVSTLTIQRTQQEDSAVYLCASSLGDIQYFGAGTRLSVL.